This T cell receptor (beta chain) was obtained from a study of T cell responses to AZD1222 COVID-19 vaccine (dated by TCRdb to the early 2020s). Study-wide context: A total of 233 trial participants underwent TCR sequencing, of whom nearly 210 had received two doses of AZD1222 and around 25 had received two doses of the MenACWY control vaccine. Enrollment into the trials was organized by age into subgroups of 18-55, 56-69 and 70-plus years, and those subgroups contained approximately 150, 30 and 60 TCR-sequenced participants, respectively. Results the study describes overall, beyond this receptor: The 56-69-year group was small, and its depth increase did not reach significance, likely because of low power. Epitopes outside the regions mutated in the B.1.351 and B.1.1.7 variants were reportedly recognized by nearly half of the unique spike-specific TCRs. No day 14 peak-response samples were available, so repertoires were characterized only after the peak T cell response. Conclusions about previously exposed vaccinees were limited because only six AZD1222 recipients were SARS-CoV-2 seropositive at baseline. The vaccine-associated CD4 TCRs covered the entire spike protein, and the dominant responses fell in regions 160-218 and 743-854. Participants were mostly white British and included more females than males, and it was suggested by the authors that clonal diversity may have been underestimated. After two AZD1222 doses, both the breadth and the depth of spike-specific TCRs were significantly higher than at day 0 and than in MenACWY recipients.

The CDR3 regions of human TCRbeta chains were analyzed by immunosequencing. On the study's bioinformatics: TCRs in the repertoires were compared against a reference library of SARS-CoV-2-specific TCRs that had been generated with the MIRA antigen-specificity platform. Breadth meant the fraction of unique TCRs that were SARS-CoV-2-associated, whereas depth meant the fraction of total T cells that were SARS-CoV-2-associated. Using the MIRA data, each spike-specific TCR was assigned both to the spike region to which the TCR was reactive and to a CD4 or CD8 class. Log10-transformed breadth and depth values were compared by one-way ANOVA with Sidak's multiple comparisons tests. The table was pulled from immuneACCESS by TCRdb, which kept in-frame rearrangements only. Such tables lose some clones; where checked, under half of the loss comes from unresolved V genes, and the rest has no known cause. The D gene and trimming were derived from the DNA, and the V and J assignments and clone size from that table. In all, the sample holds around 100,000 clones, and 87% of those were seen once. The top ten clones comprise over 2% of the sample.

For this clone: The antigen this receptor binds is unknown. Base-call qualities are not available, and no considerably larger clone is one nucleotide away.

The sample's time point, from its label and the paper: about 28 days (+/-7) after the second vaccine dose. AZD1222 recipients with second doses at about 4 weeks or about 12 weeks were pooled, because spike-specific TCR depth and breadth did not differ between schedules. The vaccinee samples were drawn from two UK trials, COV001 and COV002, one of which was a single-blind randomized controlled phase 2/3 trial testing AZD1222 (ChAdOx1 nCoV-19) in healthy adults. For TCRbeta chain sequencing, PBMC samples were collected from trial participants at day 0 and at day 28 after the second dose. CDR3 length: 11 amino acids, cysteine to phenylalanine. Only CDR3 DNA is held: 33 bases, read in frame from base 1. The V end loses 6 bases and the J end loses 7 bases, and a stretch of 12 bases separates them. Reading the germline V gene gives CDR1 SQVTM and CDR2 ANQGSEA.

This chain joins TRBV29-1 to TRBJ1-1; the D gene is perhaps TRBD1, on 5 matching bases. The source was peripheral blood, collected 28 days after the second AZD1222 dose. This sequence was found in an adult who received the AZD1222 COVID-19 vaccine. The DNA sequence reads TGCAGCGTAGACGGGGACCGTGAAGCTTTCTTT. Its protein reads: CSVDGDREAFF.